This TCR beta chain emerged from a study of blood T cell repertoires in COVID-19. Study-level information: T cells, B-cell-depleted T cells, or PBMCs supplied cDNA or gDNA.

The V segment lost 4 bases and the J segment 3 bases; nucleotides outside the gene matches: 2. CDR1 and CDR2 from the germline V gene are MGHDK and SYGVNS. The CDR3 runs 13 residues. This clone was seen a handful of times. How the authors handled the data: Reference gene primer amplification gave estimated nucleated cell counts. The table came from immunoSEQ multiplex PCR; TCRdb's copy has only in-frame clones and leaves some out. D and trimming were read from the DNA, whereas the V and J calls and clone size are those reported in that table. Found here are tens of thousands of clones, 75% to 85% of them singletons; the top ten hold roughly 4.8%.

The sample consisted of peripheral blood. The TCR sequence derives from a woman aged 70-85 years with acute or convalescent COVID-19. The chain combines TRBV25-1 with TRBJ1-2; 7 bases are a match to TRBD1. The CDR3 coding sequence is TGTGCCAGCAGTGCGGGGACAGACTATGGCTACACCTTC. Its translation is CASSAGTDYGYTF.